This note documents a single TCR beta chain sequence. Its matching antigen is unknown. These data originate in a study of T cells in localized non-small cell lung cancer. General study points: Greater T cell density in blood accompanied longer overall survival. Compared with tumor, uninvolved adjacent lung displayed greater T cell clonality, ranking highest overall.

The V gene's germline CDR1 is SGHVS and CDR2 FNYEAQ. V shed 2 bases and J shed 7 bases, with 17 bases lying between them. The CDR3 loop spans 15 amino acids. Clones were sequenced by immunoSEQ multiplex PCR, and TCRdb holds only the in-frame ones, with some missing. The sample has 15,000 to 20,000 clones, around 87% seen once. This TCR derives from a woman aged 35 to 75 with stage III lung adenocarcinoma. The chain recombines TRBV7-6 with TRBJ1-2; maybe TRBD1 (5 bases). Sequences were derived from peripheral blood mononuclear cells, sampled before any cancer treatment. CDR3 coding DNA: TGTGCCAGCAGCTTAAACCCAGGGCCTAAAGGTGGCTACACCTTC. Protein sequence: CASSLNPGPKGGYTF.